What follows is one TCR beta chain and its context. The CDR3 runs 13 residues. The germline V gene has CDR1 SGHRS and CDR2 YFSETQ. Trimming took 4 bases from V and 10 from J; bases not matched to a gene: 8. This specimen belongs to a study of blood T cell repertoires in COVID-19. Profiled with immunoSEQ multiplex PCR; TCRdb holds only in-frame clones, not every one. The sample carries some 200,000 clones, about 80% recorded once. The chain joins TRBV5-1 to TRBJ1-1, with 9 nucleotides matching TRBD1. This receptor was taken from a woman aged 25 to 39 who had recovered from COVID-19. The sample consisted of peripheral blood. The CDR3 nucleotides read TGCGCCAGCAGCCCGAGGACAGGGGAGGGAGCTTTCTTT. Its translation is CASSPRTGEGAFF.